The 20 T cell receptor beta chains below come from one sample, sequenced in a study of cytomegalovirus exposure and HLA in healthy donors. Amplification used 60 Vbeta primers and 13 Jbeta primers. Profiled with immunoSEQ multiplex PCR; TCRdb holds only in-frame clones, not every one. Found here are about 160,000 clones, 75% to 90% of them singletons; the top ten hold about 4.7%. The specimen sequenced was PBMCs. These receptors came from a man aged 30 to 39 in good health and CMV-seronegative.

The chain couples TRBV11-3 to TRBJ2-1; the D gene is possibly TRBD1 (6 bases). Germline CDR1 reads SGHNT; CDR2 reads YENEEA. The CDR3 extends over 12 amino acids. The V and J ends lost 5 bases and 14 bases respectively, with 16 bases between them. The chain's CDR3 is CASSPRQGSKFF. For the CDR3, the DNA is TGTGCCAGCAGCCCCAGGCAGGGGAGTAAGTTCTTC.

The rearrangement uses TRBV18 and TRBJ2-7; 11 bases map to TRBD1. This CDR3 is built from 15 residues. The ends lost 4 bases at V and 1 base at J; junction bases unmatched: 3. Germline-derived CDR1 and CDR2 are KGHSH and LQKENI. The CDR3: CASSRGTGGSYEQYF. The CDR3 DNA reads as TGTGCCAGCTCACGTGGGACAGGGGGGTCCTACGAGCAGTACTTC.

The rearrangement joins TRBV7-2 to TRBJ1-1, with D uncertain. The CDR3 runs to 14 residues. V lost 1 base, J lost 5 bases, and 11 bases lay in between. The germline V gene has CDR1 SGHTA and CDR2 FQGNSA. CDR3 loop: CASSLGGPGTEAFF. CDR3 bases: TGTGCCAGCAGCTTAGGAGGGCCGGGGACTGAAGCTTTCTTT. Variable domain in full (rest from reference TRBV7-2 and TRBJ1-1): GAGVSQSPSNKVTEKGKDVELRCDPISGHTALYWYRQSLGQGLEFLIYFQGNSAPDKSGLPSDRFSAERTGGSVSTLTIQRTQQEDSAVYLCASSLGGPGTEAFFGQGTRLTVV.

The chain has TRBV2 and TRBJ2-5; 7 bases match TRBD2. The trim removed 1 base at V and 5 bases at J, leaving 7 bases unmatched. Germline CDR1 is SNHLY and CDR2 is FYNNEI. The CDR3 totals 15 residues. The CDR3 protein is CASSEERSGVETQYF. CDR3 bases: TGTGCCAGCAGTGAAGAAAGAAGCGGGGTGGAGACCCAGTACTTC.

This clone occurred once. V usage is TRBV5-6 and J usage is TRBJ2-1; possibly TRBD1 for D (6 bases). V shed 4 bases and J shed 1 base, with 18 bases lying between them. Germline CDR1 SGHDT, CDR2 YYEEEE. This CDR3 is 17 amino acids long. CDR3: CASSLYRDKSSYNEQFF. The CDR3 nucleotides are TGTGCCAGCAGCCTCTATAGGGACAAAAGTTCCTACAATGAGCAGTTCTTC.

The V and J genes are TRBV21-1 and TRBJ2-5; TRBD2 is the table's D call, not checked against the DNA. TRBV21-1 is a documented pseudogene. This CDR3 contains 10 residues. The CDR3 sequence: CASSKRYLYF. CDR3 nucleotide sequence: TGTGCCAGCAGCAAGAGATACCTGTACTTC.

The chain has TRBV28 and TRBJ1-2; D gene uncertain. This CDR3 spans 12 amino acids. V gave up 3 bases and J gave up 5 bases, with 7 bases separating them. From germline, CDR1 is MDHEN and CDR2 SYDVKM. CDR3 protein: CASSFLQYGYTF. Written as DNA, the CDR3 is TGTGCCAGCAGTTTCCTACAGTATGGCTACACCTTC.

The rearrangement joins TRBV4-1 to TRBJ1-1, with D tentatively TRBD1 (6 bases). The germline V gene has CDR1 MGHRA and CDR2 YSYEKL. The CDR3 sequence is 17 residues long. The ends were cut back, 2 bases at V and 3 bases at J, with 19 bases in the middle. For the CDR3, the DNA is TGCGCCAGCAGCCAACCCATCCCCGGGGGGCTGGACACTGAAGCTTTCTTT. Protein product: CASSQPIPGGLDTEAFF.

The chain links TRBV28 to TRBJ2-2, with TRBD1 matching 8 bases. Germline assignment: CDR1 MDHEN and CDR2 SYDVKM. CDR3 length: 16 residues. After removal of 3 bases from V and 3 bases from J, the junction contained 6 bases not matched to a gene. The CDR3 nucleotides read TGTGCCAGCAGTTTGACGCAGGGGGCGGACACCGGGGAGCTGTTTTTT. Translated, it gives CASSLTQGADTGELFF.

This clone was recorded a few times. The V call is TRBV5-1, the J call TRBJ2-2; 13 bases match TRBD2. Germline V CDR1 and CDR2: SGHRS, YFSETQ. This CDR3 has 17 amino acids. With V trimmed by 0 bases and J by 6 bases, 5 bases remained unmatched. The CDR3 here is CASSLAPTSGGPGELFF. CDR3 nucleotide sequence: TGCGCCAGCAGCTTGGCCCCGACTAGCGGGGGGCCCGGGGAGCTGTTTTTT.

This chain uses TRBV28 with TRBJ1-2; D unclear. Germline V gene sequence: CDR1 MDHEN, CDR2 SYDVKM. CDR3 length equals 13 residues. Trimming shortened V by 3 bases and J by 4 bases, and 9 bases separated the two germline ends. The CDR3 nucleotides are TGTGCCAGCAGTTTGATACTCCTCTATGGCTACACCTTC. Translated: CASSLILLYGYTF.

The chain joins TRBV9 to TRBJ2-1, with 10 positions matching TRBD2. From germline, CDR1 is SGDLS and CDR2 YYNGEE. The CDR3 is made up of 13 amino acids. V lost 4 bases, J lost 5 bases, and 0 bases stayed unmatched. CDR3 loop: CASSLAGDNEQFF. CDR3 nucleotides: TGTGCCAGCAGCCTAGCGGGAGACAATGAGCAGTTCTTC.

The chain has TRBV2 and TRBJ1-1; tentatively, D is TRBD1 (6 bases). Trimming stripped 6 bases from V and 4 bases from J, with 9 bases between. This CDR3 comprises 12 residues. Germline V lookup: CDR1 SNHLY, CDR2 FYNNEI. The CDR3 sequence: CASRQGLTEAFF. Here the CDR3 DNA reads TGTGCCAGCAGACAGGGCCTCACTGAAGCTTTCTTT.

This chain links TRBV27 with TRBJ1-3; weak D call: TRBD1 (6 bases). The V and J ends lost 2 bases and 9 bases respectively, with 11 bases between them. From germline, CDR1 is MNHEY and CDR2 SMNVEV (reference sequence). The CDR3 sequence is 13 residues long. The CDR3 DNA reads TGTGCCAGCAGTTTAACAGGGAAGTCCACCATATATTTT. Translation: CASSLTGKSTIYF.

This clone came up once. The chain has TRBV30 and TRBJ2-5; the D gene is possibly TRBD1 (6 bases). Germline CDR1 GTSNPN, CDR2 SVGIG (reference sequence). This CDR3 comprises 13 residues. V shed 6 bases and J shed 6 bases, with 17 bases lying between them. This chain's CDR3 is CACMTGALKTQYF. The CDR3 DNA is TGTGCCTGCATGACAGGAGCCTTGAAGACCCAGTACTTC.

The CDR3 protein is CASSSPQGIGDQPQHF. The CDR3, as DNA: TGTGCCAGCAGTTCCCCCCAGGGTATTGGTGATCAGCCCCAGCATTTT. The rearrangement joins TRBV28 to TRBJ1-5, with TRBD1 as a possible D gene (5 bases). With 4 bases removed from V and 5 bases from J, the gap between germline ends came to 18 bases. The germline V gene has CDR1 MDHEN and CDR2 SYDVKM. The CDR3 runs 16 residues.

The chain is built from TRBV7-2 and TRBJ2-1; D not certain. CDR1 and CDR2 (germline): SGHTA, FQGNSA. Trimming cost V 2 bases and J 6 bases, with 8 bases left between them. This CDR3 comprises 13 residues. The chain's CDR3 is CASSLWSLNEQFF. CDR3 bases: TGTGCCAGCAGCTTATGGAGTCTCAATGAGCAGTTCTTC. Together with reference TRBV7-2 and TRBJ2-1, the CDR3 gives the full variable domain: GAGVSQSPSNKVTEKGKDVELRCDPISGHTALYWYRQSLGQGLEFLIYFQGNSAPDKSGLPSDRFSAERTGGSVSTLTIQRTQQEDSAVYLCASSLWSLNEQFFGPGTRLTVL.

This rearrangement joins TRBV27 to TRBJ2-3, with 7 nucleotides matching TRBD2. Germline-derived CDR1 and CDR2 are MNHEY and SMNVEV (reference sequence). The CDR3 length is 16 residues. Unmatched junction bases numbered 12, after V lost 7 bases and J lost 2 bases. CDR3: CASKQVQRGYTDTQYF. CDR3 in DNA: TGTGCCAGCAAGCAGGTTCAGCGGGGATACACAGATACGCAGTATTTT.

V usage is TRBV29-1 and J usage is TRBJ2-7; 7 bases line up with TRBD2. This CDR3 is 14 amino acids long. V lost 2 bases and J lost 5; bases outside the gene matches: 9. The germline CDR1 and CDR2 sequences are SQVTM and ANQGSEA. The CDR3 DNA follows: TGCAGCGTTGAACCGGGGAGGGGAGGGGACGAGCAGTACTTC. Amino acid sequence: CSVEPGRGGDEQYF.

The chain uses TRBV19 and TRBJ2-7, with 10 bases fitting TRBD1. Germline V lookup: CDR1 LNHDA, CDR2 SQIVND (reference sequence). J gave up 5 bases and V 5 bases, and 9 bases lay outside the gene matches. This CDR3 has 15 residues. In DNA form, the CDR3 reads TGTGCCAGTAGTGCTTTGACAGGGGGCTTAGACGAGCAGTACTTC. This translates into CASSALTGGLDEQYF.